Listed below are T cell receptor beta chains from one sample, sequenced in a study of blood T cell repertoires in COVID-19. TCRdb's copy holds only in-frame clones and misses some; the assay was immunoSEQ multiplex PCR. The data contain some 370,000 clones, nearly 90% of them seen just once; the ten biggest clones take up around 7%. Sequenced input: peripheral blood. The receptors originated from a man in his late teens or twenties with active or convalescent COVID-19. CDR3s include the opening cysteine and the closing phenylalanine or tryptophan. D genes are given only for firm matches. Clone size is shown for a subset of rows, as once, few, many or a class of expanded clone.

j_call | clone_size | v_call | d_call | cdr3_nt | cdr3_aa
TRBJ1-2 | NA | TRBV9 | TRBD1 | TGTGCCAGCAGCGTAGATCCGCGGACAGGGGATGGCTACACCTTC | CASSVDPRTGDGYTF
TRBJ2-3 | NA | TRBV19 | TRBD2 | TGTGCCAGTAGTACGGACATTAGCGGGGGCCCAGATACGCAGTATTTT | CASSTDISGGPDTQYF
TRBJ1-4 | NA | TRBV4-2 | NA | TGTGCCAGCAGACCTCCCGGGGGTCCGAATGAAAAACTGTTTTTT | CASRPPGGPNEKLFF
TRBJ1-4 | NA | TRBV19 | NA | TGTGCCAGTAGTATAACAGCTGGTACCTCATATGAAAAACTGTTTTTT | CASSITAGTSYEKLFF
TRBJ1-6 | NA | TRBV18 | NA | TGTGCCAGCTCACCAGCAGGGAGGGAGTCTAATTCACCCCTCCACTTT | CASSPAGRESNSPLHF
TRBJ2-3 | NA | TRBV10-1 | TRBD2 | TGCGCCAGCAGTGAGTCGACTCGGGGACTAGCGGGAGGGGCCACAGATACGCAGTATTTT | CASSESTRGLAGGATDTQYF
TRBJ1-6 | NA | TRBV6-6 | TRBD1 | TGTGCCAGCAGTTCTCGGAAGGGACAGGACAATTCACCCCTCCACTTT | CASSSRKGQDNSPLHF
TRBJ1-2 | NA | TRBV20-1 | TRBD1 | TGCAGTGCTAGTCCGGGACAGGGTTTTGTTTATGGCTACACCTTC | CSASPGQGFVYGYTF
TRBJ1-1 | NA | TRBV4-3 | NA | TGCGCCAGCAGCCAAGATCCGGATTTCGGGTGGACTGAAGCTTTCTTT | CASSQDPDFGWTEAFF
TRBJ2-5 | NA | TRBV9 | TRBD2 | TGTGCCAGCAGCAGAACTAGCGGGGGAGGCGGGACCCAGTACTTC | CASSRTSGGGGTQYF
TRBJ1-5 | NA | TRBV29-1 | NA | TGCAGCGTCCGCGCTGCAAGCAATCAGCCCCAGCATTTT | CSVRAASNQPQHF
TRBJ2-5 | NA | TRBV28 | TRBD1 | TGTGCCAGCAGTCCCCCGGGGACAGGGGGGGAGACCCAGTACTTC | CASSPPGTGGETQYF
TRBJ2-1 | NA | TRBV11-2 | TRBD2 | TGTGCCAGCAGCTTAGTAGGCTTGCGGGGGGTCTCCTACAATGAGCAGTTCTTC | CASSLVGLRGVSYNEQFF
TRBJ2-2 | NA | TRBV7-6 | NA | TGTGCCAGCAGCCCAGGGGAGCCGCCCGGGGAGCTGTTTTTT | CASSPGEPPGELFF
TRBJ2-2 | once | TRBV27 | TRBD2 | TGTGCCAGCAGTTTAGCGGGGGGCTATCTGTACACCGGGGAGCTGTTTTTT | CASSLAGGYLYTGELFF
TRBJ1-1 | NA | TRBV28 | NA | TGTGCCAGCTTTGACAGTGTAAACACTGAAGCTTTCTTT | CASFDSVNTEAFF
TRBJ1-4 | NA | TRBV6-5 | NA | TGTGCCAGCAGTTATTCGGGGGGCCCGTCTAATGAAAAACTGTTTTTT | CASSYSGGPSNEKLFF
TRBJ2-7 | NA | TRBV4-3 | TRBD2 | TGCGCCAGCAGCCGAGGGACTAGCGCCTCCTACGAGCAGTACTTC | CASSRGTSASYEQYF
TRBJ1-6 | NA | TRBV7-8 | TRBD1 | TGTGCCAGCAGAAAACGAGCGGACAGGGAGGCCCTCCACTTT | CASRKRADREALHF
TRBJ2-1 | NA | TRBV24-1 | TRBD2 | TGTGCCACCAGTGATAGGCCTTCGCGGGAGGGCCATAATGAGCAGTTCTTC | CATSDRPSREGHNEQFF
TRBJ2-7 | NA | TRBV3-1/TRBV3-2 | NA | TGTGCCAGCAGCCAAGCATACGAGCAGTACTTC | CASSQAYEQYF
TRBJ1-5 | few | TRBV3-1/TRBV3-2 | NA | TGTGCCAGCAGACCGAGATTCCCTAGCAATCAGCCCCAGCATTTT | CASRPRFPSNQPQHF
TRBJ2-6 | NA | TRBV4-2 | TRBD1 | TGTGCCAGCAGCCCGGACAGGGATAGCTCTGGGGCCAACGTCCTGACTTTC | CASSPDRDSSGANVLTF
TRBJ2-1 | NA | TRBV19 | NA | TGTGCCACCGGAGGGGTCGGGGACCGCCTCCTTAAGAACAATGAGCAGTTCTTC | CATGGVGDRLLKNNEQFF
TRBJ2-2 | NA | TRBV27 | TRBD1 | TGTGCCAGCAGTTTATGGGGTCAGGGGGCGGCCGGGGAGCTGTTTTTT | CASSLWGQGAAGELFF
TRBJ2-5 | NA | TRBV11-2 | NA | TGTGCCAGCAGCTACGGACTCTCCAAGACCCAGTACTTC | CASSYGLSKTQYF
TRBJ1-5 | few | TRBV28 | NA | TGTGCCAGCAGTCTCTCCCCCCGGGGGGGATATCAGCCCCAGCATTTT | CASSLSPRGGYQPQHF
TRBJ1-6 | NA | TRBV7-9 | NA | TGTGCCAGCAGCTTAGGTCTGGGGAGAAATTCACCCCTCCACTTT | CASSLGLGRNSPLHF
TRBJ2-2 | NA | TRBV24-1 | NA | TGTGCCACCAGTGATTTGGGGGGGACCACTGGGTTCACCGGGGAGCTGTTTTTT | CATSDLGGTTGFTGELFF
TRBJ1-6 | NA | TRBV13 | NA | TGTGCCAGCAGCTTAGGGTGGTCTAGCACCCTCCACTTT | CASSLGWSSTLHF
TRBJ1-1 | NA | TRBV11-2 | NA | TGTGCCAGCAGCCCCCAGTACAGAAAGAACACTGAAGCTTTCTTT | CASSPQYRKNTEAFF
TRBJ2-1 | NA | TRBV20-1 | TRBD2 | TGCAGTGCTAGTTCTAGCGGGGACCATAATGAGCAGTTCTTC | CSASSSGDHNEQFF
TRBJ2-3 | NA | TRBV7-2 | TRBD2 | TGTGCCAGCAGCGCGAGCGGGGGGTCTGCAGATACGCAGTATTTT | CASSASGGSADTQYF
TRBJ1-2 | NA | TRBV5-6 | NA | TGTGCCAGCAGCTTGGCCCCGAGGGCGGCTGGCTACACCTTC | CASSLAPRAAGYTF
TRBJ2-1 | NA | TRBV19 | TRBD1 | TGTGCCAGTAACCGCGGGCAGGGGGCCTACAATGAGCAGTTCTTC | CASNRGQGAYNEQFF
TRBJ1-1 | NA | TRBV6-5 | NA | TGTGCCAGCACATCTGGGGGGAGGTCCGCTTTCTTT | CASTSGGRSAFF
TRBJ1-2 | NA | TRBV28 | TRBD1 | TGTGCCAGCAGTTTTAGCCGGGACAGGGATAATGGCTACACCTTC | CASSFSRDRDNGYTF
TRBJ2-1 | NA | TRBV4-3 | TRBD2 | TGCGCCAGCAGCCCAGACAGGACTAGCGGAAATGAGCAGTTCTTC | CASSPDRTSGNEQFF
TRBJ1-3 | NA | TRBV15 | NA | TGTGCCACCAGCACAGGGTTCGGAAACACCATATATTTT | CATSTGFGNTIYF
TRBJ1-6 | NA | TRBV5-1 | NA | TGCGCCAGCAGCTTGGAGACAGATTCACCCCTCCACTTT | CASSLETDSPLHF
TRBJ1-3 | NA | TRBV10-3 | NA | TGTGCCATCAAGTGGGCGGGAGTCTCTGGAAACACCATATATTTT | CAIKWAGVSGNTIYF
TRBJ2-3 | once | TRBV27 | NA | TGTGCCAGCAGCCTCACCAGGTCAGATACGCAGTATTTT | CASSLTRSDTQYF
TRBJ1-2 | NA | TRBV29-1 | NA | TGCAGCGTTGAAGAAAGGACAAATGTTGGTTCTGGCTACACCTTC | CSVEERTNVGSGYTF
TRBJ2-5 | NA | TRBV28 | NA | TGTGCCAGCAGCCCCCGTTACAGGTCGACCCAGTACTTC | CASSPRYRSTQYF
TRBJ2-5 | NA | TRBV9 | TRBD2 | TGTGCCAGCAGCGTAGTGGGAGCGGGGAAAGAGACCCAGTACTTC | CASSVVGAGKETQYF
TRBJ1-2 | NA | TRBV7-3 | NA | TGTGCCAGCAGCAAACGGGACTTCGGCGGCTACACCTTC | CASSKRDFGGYTF
TRBJ1-1 | NA | TRBV28 | NA | TGTGCCAGCAGTTTACCCCCGGCAGGGAGGAATGCTTTCTTT | CASSLPPAGRNAFF
TRBJ2-2 | NA | TRBV5-1 | TRBD2 | TGCGCCAGCAGCTTGTCTAGCGGTAACACCGGGGAGCTGTTTTTT | CASSLSSGNTGELFF
TRBJ2-5 | NA | TRBV7-3 | TRBD2 | TGTGCCAGCAGCTTAACCCCCCTGCGGGAGACGGGAGAGACCCAGTACTTC | CASSLTPLRETGETQYF
TRBJ1-2 | once | TRBV3-1/TRBV3-2 | NA | TGTGCCAGCAGCCAAAGGGAGGACTATGGCTACACCTTC | CASSQREDYGYTF
TRBJ1-1 | NA | TRBV15 | NA | TGTGCCACCTCCATTATCGCCACGGGAAACACTGAAGCTTTCTTT | CATSIIATGNTEAFF
TRBJ1-2 | NA | TRBV20-1 | NA | TGCAGTGCTAGAGGCACGGGAGGCTACACCTTC | CSARGTGGYTF
TRBJ1-2 | NA | TRBV5-4 | TRBD1 | TGTGCCAGCAGAACCGGGACAGGCCTAAACTATGGCTACACCTTC | CASRTGTGLNYGYTF
TRBJ2-7 | NA | TRBV5-4 | NA | TGTGCCAGCGCCGGAGACCACGAGCAGTACTTC | CASAGDHEQYF
TRBJ1-5 | NA | TRBV6-6 | TRBD1 | TGTGCCACACGACGAGGGGGCGTGGATCAGCCCCAGCATTTT | CATRRGGVDQPQHF
TRBJ1-4 | NA | TRBV29-1 | NA | TGCAGCGTTGGGGGTGACAGTGAAAAACTGTTTTTT | CSVGGDSEKLFF
TRBJ1-2 | few | TRBV28 | NA | TGTGCCAGCAGTCGGGAAAGGGACTATGGCTACACCTTC | CASSRERDYGYTF
TRBJ1-5 | NA | TRBV28 | NA | TGTGCCAGCAGTTTACGGGGGGCGCGGAATCAGCCCCAGCATTTT | CASSLRGARNQPQHF